A single sample is the source of the 13 T cell receptor beta chains below, sequenced in a study of radiation and T cells in renal cell carcinoma. Method: immunoSEQ multiplex PCR; TCRdb's copy keeps in-frame clones and lacks some. The sample yields over 120,000 clones, roughly 84% seen once. The time point denotes: baseline pretreatment blood. Treatment described: 15 Gy SBRT to primary tumor, nephrectomy 4 weeks later. Source: blood, taken from a patient whose treatment included radiotherapy and nephrectomy. Receptor source: a woman in her fifties or sixties with renal cell carcinoma.

The DNA of the CDR3 is TGTGCCAGCAGTTACAGGGCGAACACTGAAGCTTTCTTT. This translates into CASSYRANTEAFF. The chain links TRBV2 to TRBJ1-1; perhaps TRBD1 as D (6 bases). V lost 5 bases to trimming and J lost 1 base, with 8 bases between them. The CDR3 contains 13 residues. The V gene's germline CDR1 is SNHLY and CDR2 FYNNEI.

V is TRBV5-1 and J is TRBJ2-7; D unclear. Trimming stripped 6 bases from V and 2 bases from J, with 15 bases between. The CDR3 loop spans 14 amino acids. Germline V gives CDR1 SGHRS, CDR2 YFSETQ. The CDR3 loop is CASKDTVGTYEQYF. The DNA of the CDR3 is TGCGCCAGCAAAGACACCGTAGGGACCTACGAGCAGTACTTC.

This chain joins TRBV11-2 and TRBJ1-1; TRBD1 matches 8 bases. The CDR3 is made up of 16 amino acids. Unmatched junction bases numbered 12, after V lost 9 bases and J lost 0 bases. CDR1 is SGHAT and CDR2 is FQNNGV in the germline V gene. CDR3 bases: TGTGCCAGTCATTTTTGGACAGGGCCGTTGAACACTGAAGCTTTCTTT. Residues: CASHFWTGPLNTEAFF. Full variable domain (rest looked up from reference TRBV11-2 and TRBJ1-1): EAGVAQSPRYKIIEKRQSVAFWCNPISGHATLYWYQQILGQGPKLLIQFQNNGVVDDSQLPKDRFSAERLKGVDSTLKIQPAKLEDSAVYLCASHFWTGPLNTEAFFGQGTRLTVV.

The V gene is TRBV7-9, the J gene TRBJ1-2, with D tentatively TRBD1 (5 bases). Trimming shortened V by 1 base and J by 6 bases, and 9 bases separated the two germline ends. Germline CDR1 SEHNR, CDR2 FQNEAQ (reference sequence). The CDR3 loop spans 13 amino acids. DNA of the CDR3: TGTGCCAGCAGCTTAGAGGGACTGGATGGCTACACCTTC. Translation gives CASSLEGLDGYTF.

J is TRBJ1-4 and V is TRBV14; TRBD1 aligns across 11 bases. Trimming took 0 bases from V and 12 from J; bases not matched to a gene: 15. Germline CDR1 and CDR2: SGHDN and FVKESK. CDR3 length equals 18 residues. The CDR3 loop reads CASSQEYTPIGDRGELFF. In nucleotides, the CDR3 is TGTGCCAGCAGCCAAGAATATACCCCCATCGGGGACAGGGGGGAACTGTTTTTT.

This clone has a handful of counts. This rearrangement joins TRBV11-2 to TRBJ2-3; D ambiguous. Per the germline V gene, CDR1 is SGHAT and CDR2 is FQNNGV. The CDR3 extends over 12 amino acids. V was clipped by 3 bases and J by 2 bases, with 3 bases between them. This CDR3 reads CASSFYTDTQYF. In nucleotides, the CDR3 is TGTGCCAGCAGCTTTTACACAGATACGCAGTATTTT.

V gene TRBV4-1 combines with J gene TRBJ2-7; TRBD1 matches 10 bases. After removal of 4 bases from V and 5 bases from J, the junction contained 8 bases not matched to a gene. The V gene's germline CDR1 is MGHRA and CDR2 YSYEKL. The CDR3 totals 15 residues. This chain's CDR3 is CASSLHRDRGHEQYF. CDR3 coding DNA: TGCGCCAGCAGCCTCCATAGGGACAGGGGTCACGAGCAGTACTTC.

V is TRBV5-6 and J is TRBJ2-1; weak D call: TRBD1 (6 bases). V was pared by 2 bases and J by 5 bases, with 11 bases between. CDR1 is SGHDT, CDR2 YYEEEE, per germline. CDR3 length equals 14 residues. The CDR3 sequence: CASSFQQGHNEQFF. The CDR3 nucleotides read TGTGCCAGCAGCTTTCAACAGGGACACAATGAGCAGTTCTTC.

The V call is TRBV4-2, the J call TRBJ2-7, with 7 positions matching TRBD1. Germline CDR1 reads LGHNA; CDR2 reads YNFKEQ. The CDR3 length is 14 residues. V shed 6 bases, J shed 2 bases, and the junction held 7 bases outside the gene matches. CDR3 protein: CASSMTGSTYEQYF. The CDR3 DNA reads TGTGCCAGCAGTATGACAGGGTCTACCTACGAGCAGTACTTC.

The CDR3 here is CASSMNGWGYGYTF. CDR3 sequence (DNA): TGTGCCAGTAGTATGAACGGTTGGGGCTATGGCTACACCTTC. The chain combines TRBV19 with TRBJ1-2, with D unresolved. Trimming shortened V by 3 bases and J by 4 bases, and 12 bases separated the two germline ends. Germline V gene sequence: CDR1 LNHDA, CDR2 SQIVND (reference sequence). The CDR3 extends over 14 amino acids.

The chain is built from TRBV10-3 and TRBJ1-2; a possible D gene is TRBD1 (5 bases). Trimming pared 8 bases from V and 0 bases from J, leaving 13 bases between. From germline, CDR1 is ENHRY and CDR2 SYGVKD. The CDR3 totals 14 residues. CDR3 bases: TGTGCCATCCGCCCCGGGGCCGCTAACTATGGCTACACCTTC. Translation: CAIRPGAANYGYTF.

The chain's CDR3 is CASSLDGLATDTQYF. The CDR3 nucleotides are TGCGCCAGCAGCTTGGATGGACTAGCCACAGATACGCAGTATTTT. The chain uses TRBV5-1 and TRBJ2-3; TRBD2 agrees at 8 bases. Trimming took 0 bases from V and 2 from J; bases not matched to a gene: 2. The length of the CDR3 is 15 residues. CDR1 SGHRS and CDR2 YFSETQ come from the germline V gene. Full variable domain (missing parts from reference TRBV5-1 and TRBJ2-3): KAGVTQTPRYLIKTRGQQVTLSCSPISGHRSVSWYQQTPGQGLQFLFEYFSETQRNKGNFPGRFSGRQFSNSRSEMNVSTLELGDSALYLCASSLDGLATDTQYFGPGTRLTVL.

This rearrangement joins TRBV6-6 to TRBJ2-7; D perhaps matches TRBD2 (6 bases). Trimming removed 6 bases at V and 2 bases at J, with 11 bases between. Germline values: CDR1 MNHNY, CDR2 SVGAGI (reference sequence). The CDR3 sequence is 13 residues long. This CDR3 reads CASSRDSTYEQYF. In DNA, the CDR3 is TGTGCCAGCAGCCGGGACTCGACCTACGAGCAGTACTTC.